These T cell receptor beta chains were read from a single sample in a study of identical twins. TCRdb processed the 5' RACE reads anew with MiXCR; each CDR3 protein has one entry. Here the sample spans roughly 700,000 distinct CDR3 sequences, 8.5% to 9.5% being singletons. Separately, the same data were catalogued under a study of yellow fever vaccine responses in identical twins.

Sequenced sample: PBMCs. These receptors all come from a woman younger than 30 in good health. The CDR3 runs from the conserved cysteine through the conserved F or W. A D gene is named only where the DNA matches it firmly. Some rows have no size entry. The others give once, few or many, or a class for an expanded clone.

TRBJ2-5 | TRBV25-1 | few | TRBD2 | CASSGLPSGRWRGEETQYF | TGTGCCAGCAGTGGCCTGCCTAGCGGGAGGTGGCGGGGCGAAGAGACCCAGTACTTC
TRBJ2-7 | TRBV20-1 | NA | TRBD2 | CSASDPGLIYEQYF | TGCAGTGCTAGTGACCCGGGACTAATCTACGAGCAGTACTTC
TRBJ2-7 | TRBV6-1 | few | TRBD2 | CASRAGGTYEQYF | TGTGCCAGCAGGGCGGGGGGTACCTACGAGCAGTACTTC
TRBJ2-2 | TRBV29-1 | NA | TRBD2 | CSVDLGEGFYSGGELFF | TGCAGCGTTGATTTGGGGGAGGGGTTCTATTCCGGCGGGGAGCTGTTTTTT
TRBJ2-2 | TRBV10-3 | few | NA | CAISESEGVPGELFF | TGTGCCATCAGTGAGTCGGAGGGTGTCCCCGGGGAGCTGTTTTTT
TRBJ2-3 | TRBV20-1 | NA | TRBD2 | CSARRLAGAGTDTQYF | TGCAGTGCTAGGAGGTTAGCGGGGGCCGGCACAGATACGCAGTATTTT
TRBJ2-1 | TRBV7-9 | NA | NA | CASSSYRDQEYHF | TGTGCCAGCAGCTCATACCGGGACCAGGAATACCACTTC
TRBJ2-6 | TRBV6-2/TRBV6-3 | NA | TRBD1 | CASSYSSQGSVLYGANVLTF | TGTGCCAGCAGTTACTCTTCACAGGGGAGTGTTTTGTATGGGGCCAACGTCCTGACTTTC
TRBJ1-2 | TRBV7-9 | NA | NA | CASSRVQDVRNYGYTF | TGTGCCAGCAGCCGGGTGCAGGACGTTCGCAACTATGGCTACACCTTC
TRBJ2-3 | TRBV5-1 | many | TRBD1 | CASSLVDRGTDTQYF | TGCGCCAGCAGCTTGGTGGACAGGGGAACAGATACGCAGTATTTT
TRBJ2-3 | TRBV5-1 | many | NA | CASSLGYGDTQYF | TGCGCCAGCAGCTTAGGGTACGGGGATACGCAGTATTTT
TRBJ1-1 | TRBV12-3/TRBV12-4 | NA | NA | CASSENKNTEAFF | TGTGCCAGCAGCGAGAACAAGAACACTGAAGCTTTCTTT
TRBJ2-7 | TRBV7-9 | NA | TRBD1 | CASSHPGQPTYEQYF | TGTGCCAGCAGCCATCCGGGACAGCCGACCTACGAGCAGTACTTC
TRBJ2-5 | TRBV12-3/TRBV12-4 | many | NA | CASSVGEHETQYF | TGTGCCAGCAGTGTGGGGGAGCACGAGACCCAGTACTTC
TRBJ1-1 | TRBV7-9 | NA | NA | CASSPVQGRTEAFF | TGTGCCAGCAGCCCGGTACAGGGTAGGACTGAAGCTTTCTTT
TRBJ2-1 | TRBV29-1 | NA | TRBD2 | CSVEVTSGRAYNEQFF | TGCAGCGTTGAAGTAACTAGCGGGAGGGCCTACAATGAGCAGTTCTTC
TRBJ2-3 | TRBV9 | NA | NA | CASSVGSAFVGTDTQYF | TGTGCCAGCAGCGTAGGATCGGCATTTGTGGGGACAGATACGCAGTATTTT
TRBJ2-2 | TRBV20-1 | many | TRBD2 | CSASGLAGGATGELFF | TGCAGTGCTTCGGGACTAGCGGGAGGGGCCACCGGGGAGCTGTTTTTT
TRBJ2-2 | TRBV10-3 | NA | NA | CAISESPNTGELFF | TGTGCCATCAGTGAGTCCCCGAACACCGGGGAGCTGTTTTTT
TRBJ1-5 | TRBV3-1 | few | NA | CASSQGTPTSNQPQHF | TGTGCCAGCAGCCAAGGGACACCTACTAGCAATCAGCCCCAGCATTTT
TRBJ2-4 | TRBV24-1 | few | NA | CATSDPSGAGNIQYF | TGTGCCACCAGTGATCCCTCCGGGGCCGGAAACATTCAGTACTTC
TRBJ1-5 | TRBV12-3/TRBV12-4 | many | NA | CASRRGGADQPQHF | TGTGCCAGCAGGCGGGGGGGGGCCGATCAGCCCCAGCATTTT
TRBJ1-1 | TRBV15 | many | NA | CATSRPGHRSTEAFF | TGTGCCACCAGCAGGCCGGGACATCGGTCCACTGAAGCTTTCTTT
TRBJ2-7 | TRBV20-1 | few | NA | CSASPYEQYF | TGCAGTGCTAGTCCCTACGAGCAGTACTTC
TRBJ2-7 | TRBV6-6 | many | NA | CASSYLQGYEQYF | TGTGCCAGCAGTTACTTACAGGGTTACGAGCAGTACTTC
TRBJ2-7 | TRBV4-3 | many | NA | CASSQAEPGTPYEQYF | TGCGCCAGCAGCCAAGCCGAACCTGGGACACCCTACGAGCAGTACTTC
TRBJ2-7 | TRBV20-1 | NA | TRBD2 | CSARVTPGLATSYEQYF | TGCAGTGCTAGAGTTACGCCGGGACTAGCGACGTCCTACGAGCAGTACTTC
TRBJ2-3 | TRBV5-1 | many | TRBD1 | CASSLPGTGRSTDTQYF | TGCGCCAGCAGCCTGCCCGGGACAGGGAGGAGCACAGATACGCAGTATTTT
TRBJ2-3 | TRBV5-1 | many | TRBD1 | CASSLQGARTDTQYF | TGCGCCAGCAGCTTGCAGGGGGCGCGGACAGATACGCAGTATTTT
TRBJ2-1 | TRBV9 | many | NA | CASSDTLSSYNEQFF | TGTGCCAGCAGTGATACCTTAAGCTCCTACAATGAGCAGTTCTTC
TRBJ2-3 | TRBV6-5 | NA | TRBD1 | CASSYSRAGGPTDTQYF | TGTGCCAGCAGTTACTCGAGGGCAGGGGGACCCACAGATACGCAGTATTTT
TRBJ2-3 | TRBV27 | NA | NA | CASSLGAGYADTQYF | TGTGCCAGCAGTTTAGGGGCAGGATACGCAGATACGCAGTATTTT
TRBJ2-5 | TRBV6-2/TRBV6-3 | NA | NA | CASSYPRGTMQAEETQYF | TGTGCCAGCAGTTACCCGCGCGGGACCATGCAAGCCGAAGAGACCCAGTACTTC
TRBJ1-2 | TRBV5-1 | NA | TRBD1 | CASSPATGDGYTF | TGCGCCAGCAGCCCCGCGACAGGGGATGGCTACACCTTC
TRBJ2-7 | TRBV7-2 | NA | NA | CASSPGQRTYEQYF | TGTGCCAGCAGCCCCGGACAGAGAACCTACGAGCAGTACTTC
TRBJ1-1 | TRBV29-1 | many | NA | CSVEGWALNTEAFF | TGCAGCGTTGAGGGCTGGGCGTTGAACACTGAAGCTTTCTTT
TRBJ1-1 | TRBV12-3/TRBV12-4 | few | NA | CASSLRIAEAFF | TGTGCCAGCAGTTTAAGGATCGCTGAAGCTTTCTTT
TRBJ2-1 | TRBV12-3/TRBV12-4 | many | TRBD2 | CASSALAEGYNEQFF | TGTGCCAGCAGTGCGCTAGCGGAGGGGTACAATGAGCAGTTCTTC
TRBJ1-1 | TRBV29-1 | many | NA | CSGAVNTEAFF | TGCAGCGGGGCAGTCAACACTGAAGCTTTCTTT
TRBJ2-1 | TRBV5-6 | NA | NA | CASSFGQGQFF | NA
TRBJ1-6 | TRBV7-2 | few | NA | CASSLNARGNSPLHF | TGTGCCAGCAGCTTAAACGCCAGGGGAAATTCACCCCTCCACTTT
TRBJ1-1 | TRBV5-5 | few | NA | CASSWTDLNTEAFF | TGTGCCAGCAGCTGGACAGATTTGAACACTGAAGCTTTCTTT
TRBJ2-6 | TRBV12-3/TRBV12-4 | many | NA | CASSLMGGGANVLTF | TGTGCCAGCAGTTTAATGGGAGGTGGGGCCAACGTCCTGACTTTC
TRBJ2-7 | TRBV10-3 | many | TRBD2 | CAISGLASGYEQYF | TGTGCCATCAGTGGATTGGCTAGCGGTTACGAGCAGTACTTC
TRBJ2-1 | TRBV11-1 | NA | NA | CASSPAGLALVHEQFF | TGTGCCAGCAGCCCGGCGGGACTCGCACTTGTGCATGAGCAGTTCTTC
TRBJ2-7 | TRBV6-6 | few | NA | CASSGDKFYEQYF | TGTGCCAGCAGTGGGGACAAGTTCTACGAGCAGTACTTC
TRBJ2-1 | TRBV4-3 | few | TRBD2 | CASSQEREANWQFF | TGCGCCAGCAGCCAAGAGCGGGAGGCCAACTGGCAGTTCTTC
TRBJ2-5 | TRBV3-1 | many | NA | CASSQDLLATQYF | TGTGCCAGCAGCCAAGACCTCCTAGCTACCCAGTACTTC
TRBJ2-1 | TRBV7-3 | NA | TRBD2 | CASSLNFGGEAPPSSYNEQFF | TGTGCCAGCAGCTTAAATTTCGGGGGGGAGGCCCCTCCAAGCTCCTACAATGAGCAGTTCTTC
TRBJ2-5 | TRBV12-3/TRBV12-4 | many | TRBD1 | CASSYNRQGPGETQYF | TGTGCCAGCAGTTACAATCGACAGGGTCCGGGGGAGACCCAGTACTTC